This T cell receptor (beta chain) derives from a study of blood T cell repertoires in COVID-19. Study in general: Acute-phase and convalescent COVID-19 samples originated in the United States, Italy and Spain.

This clone was picked up a small number of times. V gave up 5 bases and J gave up 7 bases; unmatched junction bases: 12. CDR3 length: 16 amino acids. The V gene's germline CDR1 is LNHDA and CDR2 SQIVND (reference sequence). In the original workflow: Reference gene primer amplification in the assay estimated nucleated cell counts. Method: immunoSEQ multiplex PCR; TCRdb's copy keeps in-frame clones and lacks some. The D gene and trimming were derived from the DNA, and the V and J assignments and clone size from that table. The sample gives around 310,000 clones, 90% of which show up once; around 1% is in the top ten.

The chain recombines TRBV19 with TRBJ1-5, with 9 nucleotides matching TRBD1. The source of this sequence is a middle-aged woman with COVID-19, enrolled during active disease. The sample was peripheral blood. This chain's CDR3 is CASSVRTGGAEQPQHF. In DNA form, the CDR3 reads TGTGCCAGTAGTGTAAGAACAGGGGGCGCAGAGCAGCCCCAGCATTTT.